These 26 T cell receptor beta chains were all obtained from the same sample, sequenced in a study of OX40 agonist ivuxolimab in advanced cancers. Libraries were prepared by immunoSEQ multiplex PCR; TCRdb keeps only in-frame clonotypes and omits some of them. The table shows about 79,000 clones, with around 86% occurring only once. The material was CD4+ or CD8+ T cells sorted from blood, obtained in a trial of the OX40 agonist ivuxolimab. The receptors stem from an adult with an advanced solid tumor such as melanoma, head and neck, liver or kidney cancer.

The gene calls are TRBV25-1 and TRBJ1-2; D may be TRBD1 (6 bases). This CDR3 is built from 15 residues. V was shortened by 3 bases and J by 8 bases, with 19 bases between the two germline ends. Germline V lookup: CDR1 MGHDK, CDR2 SYGVNS. The CDR3 sequence is CASSDSAIYREGYTF. CDR3 nucleotides: TGTGCCAGCAGTGACTCGGCCATTTACAGGGAAGGCTACACCTTC.

This clone was recorded only once. The chain couples TRBV2 to TRBJ2-7; perhaps TRBD1 as D (5 bases). The germline V and J ends were trimmed by 2 bases and 2 bases, with 13 bases remaining between them. Looked up from germline, CDR1 is SNHLY and CDR2 is FYNNEI. This CDR3 is built from 15 residues. In DNA form, the CDR3 reads TGTGCCAGCAGTGAAACCAGACAGCCGGCCTACGAGCAGTACTTC. Protein: CASSETRQPAYEQYF.

The genes are TRBV2 and TRBJ1-6; D gene unclear. Trimming removed 6 bases at V and 6 bases at J, with 15 bases between. The germline CDR1 and CDR2 sequences are SNHLY and FYNNEI. The CDR3 sequence is 15 residues long. CDR3: CASSWMGTGNSPLHF. CDR3 bases: TGTGCCAGCAGCTGGATGGGAACGGGTAATTCACCCCTCCACTTT.

V usage is TRBV7-2 and J usage is TRBJ1-1; no clear D. Per the germline V gene, CDR1 is SGHTA and CDR2 is FQGNSA. V lost 1 base and J lost 4, with 13 bases in between. The CDR3 runs to 15 residues. The CDR3 nucleotides are TGTGCCAGCAGCTTAGTTACGGGGAGGTCCACTGAAGCTTTCTTT. It yields the protein CASSLVTGRSTEAFF.

This chain joins TRBV7-2 and TRBJ1-2; D might be TRBD1 (6 bases). CDR1 and CDR2 from the germline V gene are SGHTA and FQGNSA. V was cut by 2 bases and J by 8 bases, with 12 bases left in between. The CDR3 loop spans 13 amino acids. The CDR3 is CASSLSGAYGYTF. CDR3 nucleotide sequence: TGTGCCAGCAGCTTATCAGGGGCCTACGGCTACACCTTC.

The chain recombines TRBV11-2 with TRBJ1-4, with D hard to call. Germline CDR1 is SGHAT and CDR2 is FQNNGV. Trimming took 5 bases from V and 7 from J, leaving 11 bases between them. This CDR3 is built from 13 residues. CDR3 sequence reads: CASSRGDGEKLFF. As DNA, the CDR3 is TGTGCCAGCAGCCGCGGAGATGGTGAAAAACTGTTTTTT. The entire variable domain, with the rest obtained from reference TRBV11-2 and TRBJ1-4, is as follows: EAGVAQSPRYKIIEKRQSVAFWCNPISGHATLYWYQQILGQGPKLLIQFQNNGVVDDSQLPKDRFSAERLKGVDSTLKIQPAKLEDSAVYLCASSRGDGEKLFFGSGTQLSVL.

The chain has TRBV7-3 and TRBJ2-1; TRBD1 or TRBD2 may be the D gene (5 bases each). Germline CDR1 and CDR2: SGHTA and FQGTGA. The CDR3 sequence is 14 residues long. Trimming took off 2 bases at V and 3 bases at J, with 8 bases between the two ends. CDR3 sequence: CASSLGTSYNEQFF. The CDR3 DNA is TGTGCCAGCAGCTTAGGGACCAGCTACAATGAGCAGTTCTTC.

This clone was found once. This chain uses TRBV10-3 with TRBJ1-2; no clear D. CDR3 length: 13 amino acids. The ends were cut back, 8 bases at V and 4 bases at J, with 14 bases in the middle. CDR1 is ENHRY and CDR2 is SYGVKD in the germline V gene. The CDR3 DNA is TGTGCCATCTCACCGGGAGGTTCCTATGGCTACACCTTC. This encodes CAISPGGSYGYTF.

The chain couples TRBV7-2 to TRBJ1-5, with D perhaps TRBD1 (5 bases). Between the trimmed V and J ends, which lost 5 bases and 6 bases, there was a span of 11 bases. This CDR3 spans 13 amino acids. Germline assignment: CDR1 SGHTA and CDR2 FQGNSA. The CDR3 DNA follows: TGTGCCAGCAGCCTAGACAGTATTCAGCCCCAGCATTTT. This encodes CASSLDSIQPQHF. The variable domain in full, completed from reference TRBV7-2 and TRBJ1-5, reads GAGVSQSPSNKVTEKGKDVELRCDPISGHTALYWYRQSLGQGLEFLIYFQGNSAPDKSGLPSDRFSAERTGGSVSTLTIQRTQQEDSAVYLCASSLDSIQPQHFGDGTRLSIL.

The genes are TRBV6-4 and TRBJ2-7; D is unresolved. The germline CDR1 and CDR2 sequences are MRHNA and SNTAGT. V lost 0 bases and J 6 bases, leaving 6 bases between the germline ends. The CDR3 has 12 amino acids. Here the CDR3 reads CASSDSQREQYF. CDR3 in DNA: TGTGCCAGCAGTGACTCCCAGCGCGAGCAGTACTTC.

J is TRBJ1-1 and V is TRBV7-3; no definite D call. Between the trimmed V and J ends, which lost 2 bases and 0 bases, there was a span of 7 bases. There are 14 residues in the CDR3. From germline, CDR1 is SGHTA and CDR2 FQGTGA. The CDR3 DNA follows: TGTGCCAGCAGCTTACAGGCAATGAACACTGAAGCTTTCTTT. It translates to CASSLQAMNTEAFF. Full variable domain (remainder filled in from reference TRBV7-3 and TRBJ1-1): GAGVSQTPSNKVTEKGKYVELRCDPISGHTALYWYRQSLGQGPEFLIYFQGTGAADDSGLPNDRFFAVRPEGSVSTLKIQRTERGDSAVYLCASSLQAMNTEAFFGQGTRLTVV.

This clone was recorded only once. The chain has TRBV18 and TRBJ2-1; a possible D gene is TRBD1 (5 bases). The CDR3 spans 15 residues. Trimming removed 0 bases at V and 6 bases at J, with 12 bases between. Germline V gene sequence: CDR1 KGHSH, CDR2 LQKENI. The CDR3 here is CASSPPRRGSNEQFF. The CDR3 DNA reads as TGTGCCAGCTCACCACCCAGAAGGGGAAGCAATGAGCAGTTCTTC.

This clone was detected once. The chain employs TRBV7-2 and TRBJ2-7, with 8 bases fitting TRBD2. J was trimmed by 5 bases and V by 0 bases; bases with no gene match: 21. The CDR3 extends over 20 amino acids. The germline CDR1 and CDR2 sequences are SGHTA and FQGNSA. CDR3: CASSLAPPTTTGTRAHEQYF. The DNA of the CDR3 is TGTGCCAGCAGCTTAGCGCCCCCCACTACCACCGGGACTAGGGCCCACGAGCAGTACTTC.

V usage is TRBV5-4 and J usage is TRBJ2-7; D may match TRBD1 or TRBD2 (6 bases each). There are 15 residues in the CDR3. V lost 0 bases, J lost 8 bases, and 18 bases lay in between. Germline loops: CDR1 SGHNT, CDR2 YYREEE (reference sequence). CDR3 nucleotides: TGTGCCAGCAGCTTGGGTGGGGTAGGGGGGCAGAAGCAGTACTTC. Residues: CASSLGGVGGQKQYF.

V gene TRBV19 combines with J gene TRBJ1-5; D call uncertain. The CDR3 extends over 13 amino acids. Trimming removed 4 bases from V and 3 bases from J, with 7 bases in between. CDR1 LNHDA and CDR2 SQIVND come from the germline V gene (reference sequence). CDR3 DNA: TGTGCCAGTAGTAAACAGATCAATCAGCCCCAGCATTTT. Residues: CASSKQINQPQHF.

The J gene is TRBJ2-1, the V gene TRBV29-1, with TRBD2 matching 7 bases. The CDR3 is made up of 15 amino acids. Germline lookup yields CDR1 SQVTM and CDR2 ANQGSEA. V lost 5 bases, J lost 0 bases, and 7 bases stayed unmatched. The CDR3 loop is CSVLILAVSYNEQFF. The CDR3 coding sequence is TGCAGCGTTCTAATTCTAGCGGTCTCCTACAATGAGCAGTTCTTC.

This rearrangement joins TRBV5-6 to TRBJ1-1; 9 nucleotides agree with TRBD1. CDR3 length: 14 amino acids. Germline lookup yields CDR1 SGHDT and CDR2 YYEEEE. J gave up 4 bases and V 4 bases, and 5 bases lay outside the gene matches. The CDR3 spells CASSTKTGGTEAFF. The CDR3 bases are TGTGCCAGCAGCACGAAGACAGGGGGCACTGAAGCTTTCTTT.

The genes are TRBV18 and TRBJ2-1, with 8 bases identical to TRBD2. Germline CDR1 KGHSH, CDR2 LQKENI. V trimming: 3 bases; J trimming: 7 bases; junction bases outside the gene matches: 5. This CDR3 has 14 amino acids. CDR3 amino acids: CASSPGTRGNEQFF. CDR3 coding DNA: TGTGCCAGCTCACCCGGGACTAGGGGGAATGAGCAGTTCTTC.

Worth noting for this clone: This same CDR3 is encoded by further DNA sequences in the sample. The chain has TRBV5-1 and TRBJ2-6; no clear D. The V gene lost 0 bases and the J gene lost 8 bases, with 15 bases spanning the gap. The CDR3 contains 16 residues. Germline-derived CDR1 and CDR2 are SGHRS and YFSETQ. The CDR3 DNA reads as TGCGCCAGCAGCTTGGTTGGGGTAGTAAATACCAACGTCCTGACTTTC. Amino acid sequence: CASSLVGVVNTNVLTF. Together with reference TRBV5-1 and TRBJ2-6, the CDR3 gives the full variable domain: KAGVTQTPRYLIKTRGQQVTLSCSPISGHRSVSWYQQTPGQGLQFLFEYFSETQRNKGNFPGRFSGRQFSNSRSEMNVSTLELGDSALYLCASSLVGVVNTNVLTFGAGSRLTVL.

This clone has more than one count but fewer than ten. The gene calls are TRBV28 and TRBJ2-3; D might be TRBD1 (6 bases). The CDR3 is made up of 15 amino acids. CDR1 and CDR2 from the germline V gene are MDHEN and SYDVKM. V was clipped by 7 bases and J by 2 bases, with 16 bases between them. The DNA of the CDR3 is TGTGCCAGCACGTCAGGGGCTCTCAACACAGATACGCAGTATTTT. It is translated as CASTSGALNTDTQYF.

This chain joins TRBV7-2 and TRBJ2-5; 8 bases are shared with TRBD2. The V gene's germline CDR1 is SGHTA and CDR2 FQGNSA. Trimming took 0 bases from V and 2 from J; bases not matched to a gene: 8. CDR3 length equals 17 residues. The CDR3 loop is CASSLASAGGVQETQYF. CDR3 DNA: TGTGCCAGCAGCTTAGCGTCGGCGGGGGGCGTACAAGAGACCCAGTACTTC.

The chain recombines TRBV27 with TRBJ2-3; 10 bases agree with TRBD2. Germline lookup yields CDR1 MNHEY and CDR2 SMNVEV (reference sequence). The CDR3 has 22 amino acids. V lost 3 bases and J lost 0; bases outside the gene matches: 21. In nucleotides, the CDR3 is TGTGCCAGCAGTTTTCATACCTCCGGGACTAGCGCAAAAATTTCTAGCACAGATACGCAGTATTTT. Its protein is CASSFHTSGTSAKISSTDTQYF.

The J gene is TRBJ1-6, the V gene TRBV6-5; tentatively, D is TRBD1 (5 bases). The CDR3 extends over 14 amino acids. Trimming left V 7 bases short and J 13 bases short, with 20 bases between. The germline V gene encodes CDR1 MNHEY and CDR2 SVGAGI. The CDR3, as DNA: TGTGCCAGCAAAAAAGACAGCGAGGTCGGTCCCCTCCACTTT. Residues: CASKKDSEVGPLHF.

The chain has TRBV7-9 and TRBJ2-3; D gene unclear. The germline gives CDR1 SEHNR, CDR2 FQNEAQ (reference sequence). The germline V and J ends were trimmed by 1 base and 2 bases, with 13 bases remaining between them. The CDR3 totals 16 residues. The chain's CDR3 is CASSLGRPAITDTQYF. The CDR3 DNA reads TGTGCCAGCAGCTTAGGTAGGCCAGCCATCACAGATACGCAGTATTTT.

The chain employs TRBV11-3 and TRBJ1-1; D might be TRBD1 (5 bases). The ends were cut back, 0 bases at V and 10 bases at J, with 9 bases in the middle. Germline CDR1 reads SGHNT; CDR2 reads YENEEA. The length of the CDR3 is 12 residues. The DNA of the CDR3 is TGTGCCAGCAGCTTAGAACGTGGGGCAGCTTTCTTT. Protein product: CASSLERGAAFF.

This chain links TRBV2 with TRBJ2-5, with D perhaps matching TRBD2 (6 bases). Germline V lookup: CDR1 SNHLY, CDR2 FYNNEI. This CDR3 spans 14 amino acids. V lost 4 bases and J 4 bases, leaving 13 bases between the germline ends. CDR3 loop: CASSGGLDGETQYF. CDR3 DNA sequence: TGTGCCAGCAGTGGGGGACTGGACGGAGAGACCCAGTACTTC.